The following is a T cell receptor beta chain sequence with its context. Which antigen it targets is not known. No base-level quality is on record; no much larger clone is a single base apart. Its CDR3 holds 15 amino acids, cysteine through phenylalanine. Just CDR3 DNA is preserved here, 45 bases in frame from base 1. Deletion took 3 bases off V and 2 bases off J, with a span of 14 bases between the germline ends. The data belong to a study of spatial heterogeneity in lung cancer (dated by TCRdb to the late 2010s). Regarding the research as a whole: Beta-chain transcripts were consistently detected in greater numbers than alpha-chain transcripts, which likely reflects a higher abundance of beta-chain transcripts. In the raw uncorrected reads, each unique combination of TCR and UMI appeared on average more than ten times. At surgery, roughly 220 tumor regions, fewer than 85 matched nontumor lung samples and more than 55 PBMC samples were TCR-sequenced for both alpha and beta chains. Nonsynonymous mutation counts, determined by whole-exome sequencing of tumor tissue, were related to TCR repertoire features. The study quantitatively compared TCR alpha and beta repertoires across multiple tumor regions, matched nontumor lung and blood in non-small cell lung cancer.

The library was generated by 5' RACE. Sequencing was performed on a NextSeq 500. In the TCR library protocol, a unique molecular identifier was attached to each TCR cDNA molecule so that PCR and sequencing errors could be corrected. The original pipeline was this. Decombinator tools were used for TCR identification, UMI-based error correction and CDR3 extraction. TCRs above a frequency of 2 per 1,000, corresponding to the top 1% of the tumor frequency distribution, were defined as expanded. Renyi diversity was computed with the R vegan package after each repertoire had been subsampled 100 times to 5,000 TCRs. To build CDR3 similarity networks, amino acid triplet string-kernel similarity was used, and CDR3s were connected when their pairwise similarity was above 0.82. TCRdb's own reprocessing of the public reads used fastp at Q25 and MiXCR and kept productive beta chains. Under each unique CDR3 protein, matching rows form one entry showing the most common genes and DNA. These V and J calls are TCRdb output, not the study's own analysis. For this sample there are some 47,000 distinct CDR3 sequences; approximately 7.6% appear just once. The top ten clonotypes cover about 12% of the sample.

The label giving this sample's time point can be read as: sample taken at primary tumor resection. For TCR sequencing, whole RNA was extracted from tumor and nontumor lung tissue, or from cryopreserved PBMC samples, and no cell sorting was done. Samples were obtained from around 72 patients with early-stage, untreated non-small cell lung cancer from the lung TRACERx cohort. Patients were selected for TCR sequencing only if sufficient RNA was available from at least two tumor regions. The research as a whole found: Confirming at a functional level the hypothesis that regional TCRs recognize regional mutations was considered to require additional single-cell paired TCR alpha and beta sequencing. Ubiquitous expanded tumor TCRs showed up in blood more often at tumor resection than at routine follow-up.

This sample comprised PBMCs, obtained at surgery. This sequence originates from a female donor with early-stage non-small cell lung cancer. The chain couples TRBV12-3 or TRBV12-4 to TRBJ2-7, and possibly TRBD1, on 6 matching bases. The DNA sequence follows: TGTGCCAGCAGTTTCGTTTCGGACAGAACCTACGAGCAGTACTTC. This yields the protein CASSFVSDRTYEQYF.